These 18 T cell receptor beta chains were sequenced from one sample in a study of T cell repertoires in cytomegalovirus infection. These receptors have no identified antigens. TCRdb reprocessed the reads with MiXCR, giving one entry per CDR3 protein. The profile shows around 900,000 distinct CDR3 sequences, 31% of them singletons. The sequences come from cultured CD8+ T cells from PBMCs, collected from culture after CMV antigen stimulation. These receptors originate from a human donor in good health (CMV status not recorded). Some clones in this sample may be carry-over from other donors' samples.

This sequence joins TRBV28 and TRBJ1-1; D call uncertain. The V end was cut by 5 bases, the J end by 0 bases, with 13 bases between. The CDR3 is 15 amino acids. In germline, CDR1 is MDHEN, CDR2 SYDVKM. This CDR3 reads CASSLPVEVNTEAFF. The CDR3 DNA reads as TGTGCCAGCAGTCTCCCCGTAGAGGTGAACACTGAAGCTTTCTTT.

The rearrangement uses TRBV5-6 and TRBJ2-3; a possible D gene is TRBD2 (6 bases). The CDR3 consists of 17 residues. The ends were cut back, 3 bases at V and 4 bases at J, with 21 bases in the middle. Germline CDR1 and CDR2: SGHDT and YYEEEE. This CDR3 reads CASSSPYTITGADTQYF. CDR3 DNA: TGTGCCAGCAGCTCCCCGTATACCATTACGGGGGCAGATACGCAGTATTTT. The variable domain in full, completed from reference TRBV5-6 and TRBJ2-3, reads DAGVTQSPTHLIKTRGQQVTLRCSPKSGHDTVSWYQQALGQGPQFIFQYYEEEERQRGNFPDRFSGHQFPNYSSELNVNALLLGDSALYLCASSSPYTITGADTQYFGPGTRLTVL.

The DNA of the CDR3 is TGTGCCAGCAGCGTATCTAGCGGGGGGGCCGCAGATACGCAGTATTTT. Translating gives CASSVSSGGAADTQYF. The chain recombines TRBV9 with TRBJ2-3; 12 nucleotides align to TRBD2. Germline lookup yields CDR1 SGDLS and CDR2 YYNGEE. CDR3 length: 16 amino acids. Unmatched junction bases numbered 4, after V lost 1 base and J lost 4 bases.

In this sample, this clonotype turned up once. The rearrangement links TRBV19 to TRBJ1-5; D gene ambiguous. Trimming stripped 4 bases from V and 2 bases from J, with 9 bases between. Per the germline V gene, CDR1 is LNHDA and CDR2 is SQIVND (reference sequence). CDR3 size: 14 residues. As DNA, the CDR3 is TGTGCCAGTAGTAAGGGAATCGGCAATCAGCCCCAGCATTTT. Its protein is CASSKGIGNQPQHF.

The chain carries TRBV7-8 and TRBJ1-1; D is uncertain. Trimming cost V 2 bases and J 1 base, with 14 bases left between them. Germline V CDR1 and CDR2: SGHVS, FQNEAQ. The CDR3 extends over 16 amino acids. The CDR3 coding sequence is TGTGCCAGCAGCTTACTGGGCCGGGAGACGAACACTGAAGCTTTCTTT. Amino acid sequence: CASSLLGRETNTEAFF.

This rearrangement joins TRBV7-9 to TRBJ1-5; TRBD1 matches 8 bases. The germline V gene encodes CDR1 SEHNR and CDR2 FQNEAQ (reference sequence). This CDR3 is 15 amino acids long. J lost 10 bases, V lost 2 bases, and 10 bases had no gene match. CDR3 DNA: TGTGCCAGCAGCTTATATGGCCCAGGGGGCAGCCCCCAGCATTTT. Translating it yields CASSLYGPGGSPQHF.

V is TRBV6-8 and J is TRBJ1-5; TRBD1 might be the D (5 bases). V was pared by 4 bases and J by 6 bases, with 10 bases between. The germline V gene has CDR1 MNHGY and CDR2 SAAAGT. The CDR3 totals 13 residues. The CDR3 nucleotides read TGTGCCAGCAGTTCCAGCAGGGTTCAGCCCCAGCATTTT. Its protein product is CASSSSRVQPQHF.

The rearrangement links TRBV10-3 to TRBJ2-7; D possibly uses TRBD1 or TRBD2 (5 bases each). CDR3 length: 13 amino acids. Per germline, CDR1 ENHRY and CDR2 SYGVKD. Trimming left V 6 bases short and J 6 bases short, with 15 bases between. CDR3 nucleotide sequence: TGTGCCATCAGGGGGACCGCAGGCGGCGAGCAGTACTTC. It yields the protein CAIRGTAGGEQYF.

Regarding this clonotype: A much larger clone is a single base away; this may be a read error. V is TRBV7-3 and J is TRBJ2-7; a possible D gene is TRBD1 (5 bases). The CDR3 totals 15 residues. Germline lookup yields CDR1 SGHTA and CDR2 FQGTGA. The CDR3 protein is CVSSLNRQRPYEQYV. DNA for the CDR3: TGTGTCAGCAGCTTGAACCGACAGCGACCCTACGAGCAGTACGTC.

The V gene is TRBV7-3, the J gene TRBJ2-5; TRBD2 might be the D (6 bases). V was trimmed by 6 bases and J by 10 bases, leaving 18 bases between them. CDR1 SGHTA and CDR2 FQGTGA come from the germline V gene. This CDR3 is built from 13 residues. CDR3 loop: CASSYLGGPLQYF. The CDR3 coding sequence is TGTGCCAGCAGTTACCTCGGGGGTCCCCTCCAGTACTTC.

This clonotype has a count of ten or more. The gene calls are TRBV9 and TRBJ1-1; D perhaps matches TRBD1 (6 bases). Trimming cost V 0 bases and J 1 base, with 13 bases left between them. The CDR3 sequence is 16 residues long. CDR1 and CDR2 from the germline V gene are SGDLS and YYNGEE. Written as DNA, the CDR3 is TGTGCCAGCAGCGTAGAAGGGGGGCGTTCGAACACTGAAGCTTTCTTT. Protein sequence: CASSVEGGRSNTEAFF.

With regard to this clonotype: In this CDR3 the conserved last residue, phenylalanine or tryptophan, is missing, so a read error is likely. The V and J genes are TRBV7-6 and TRBJ2-7; the match to TRBD2 covers 9 bases. Germline loops: CDR1 SGHVS, CDR2 FNYEAQ. The CDR3 length is 15 residues. The trim removed 2 bases at V and 6 bases at J, leaving 8 bases unmatched. For the CDR3, the DNA is TGTGCCAGCAGCTTAAGCGGGGGGCCTATTGGCGAGCAGTACCTC. This sequence encodes CASSLSGGPIGEQYL.

The chain has TRBV7-2 and TRBJ2-5; weak D call: TRBD2 (5 bases). The CDR3 is 15 residues long. In germline, CDR1 is SGHTA, CDR2 FQGNSA. The V gene lost 0 bases and the J gene lost 5 bases, with 13 bases spanning the gap. The CDR3 loop is CASSLALVAKETQYF. CDR3 bases: TGTGCCAGCAGCTTAGCGCTTGTAGCGAAGGAGACCCAGTACTTC.

The V gene is TRBV12-3 or TRBV12-4, the J gene TRBJ1-2, with a weak D call TRBD1 (5 bases). The ends were cut back, 5 bases at V and 6 bases at J, with 19 bases in the middle. CDR3 length: 15 residues. The DNA of the CDR3 is TGTGCCAGCAGTCTCTCCCGTCTGGGGGGGGATGGCTACACCTTC. This sequence encodes CASSLSRLGGDGYTF.

V usage is TRBV9 and J usage is TRBJ1-3; D remains ambiguous. CDR3 length equals 13 residues. Germline V CDR1 and CDR2: SGDLS, YYNGEE. V lost 3 bases, J lost 0 bases, and 4 bases lay in between. CDR3 loop: CASSGSSGNTIYF. CDR3 DNA sequence: TGTGCCAGCAGCGGTAGCTCTGGAAACACCATATATTTT.

The V and J genes are TRBV5-4 and TRBJ1-5; 7 nucleotides match TRBD1. The CDR3 length is 15 residues. From germline, CDR1 is SGHNT and CDR2 YYREEE (reference sequence). Trimming removed 0 bases from V and 7 bases from J; junction bases left unmatched: 7. In DNA, the CDR3 is TGTGCCAGCAGCTTGGACAGGGGCGCGGGGCAGCCCCAGCATTTT. Protein: CASSLDRGAGQPQHF.

The chain uses TRBV7-9 and TRBJ1-1; D is unresolved. Trimming cost V 1 base and J 1 base, with 7 bases left between them. Looked up from germline, CDR1 is SEHNR and CDR2 is FQNEAQ (reference sequence). The CDR3 has 14 residues. The CDR3 coding sequence is TGTGCCAGCAGCTTAGAGTATGCGAACACTGAAGCTTTCTTT. Translating it yields CASSLEYANTEAFF.

This sequence joins TRBV28 and TRBJ2-7, with TRBD2 identical over 7 bases. The ends lost 6 bases at V and 0 bases at J; junction bases unmatched: 2. This CDR3 has 13 residues. Germline V lookup: CDR1 MDHEN, CDR2 SYDVKM. The CDR3 loop reads CASRLASSYEQYV. The CDR3 nucleotides read TGTGCCAGCAGACTAGCGAGCTCCTACGAGCAGTACGTC.